The rows below give T cell receptor beta chains drawn from one sample of a study of CD8 T cells in Susac syndrome. TCRdb reprocessed the immunoSEQ multiplex PCR reads with MiXCR, giving one entry per CDR3 protein. The sample contains hundreds of thousands of distinct CDR3 sequences, roughly 95% of which appear only once. The sample consisted of CD4+ T cells from PBMCs. Receptors were obtained from a human donor with multiple sclerosis. Each CDR3 is given with its conserved first and last residue. The order of the fields is D gene, CDR3 length, V gene, J gene, clone size, CDR3 DNA, CDR3 protein. D genes are given only for firm matches. Clone size is given for some rows only: seen once, a few or many times, or a class if the clone is expanded.

NA,12,TRBV29-1,TRBJ1-1,NA,TGCAGCACCTTCCGACAGAGCACTGAAGCTTTCTTT,CSTFRQSTEAFF
NA,11,TRBV29-1,TRBJ1-1,few,TGCAGCGTTGGCGTGAACACTGAAGCTTTCTTT,CSVGVNTEAFF
NA,16,TRBV7-9,TRBJ2-2,NA,TGTGCCAGCAGCTTTGCAGCTGCAGTTAACACCGGGGAGCTGTTTTTT,CASSFAAAVNTGELFF
NA,15,TRBV19,TRBJ1-2,NA,TGTGCCAGTAGTATCGCTCGAAATTTAAACTATGGCTACACCTTC,CASSIARNLNYGYTF
TRBD1,12,TRBV29-1,TRBJ1-1,few,TGCAGCGTCGGACAGGGGGGAACTGAAGCTTTCTTT,CSVGQGGTEAFF
NA,10,TRBV11-2,TRBJ1-1,few,TGTGCCAGCAGCTTAGGAAGAGCTTTCTTT,CASSLGRAFF
TRBD1,16,TRBV5-1,TRBJ1-6,NA,TGCGCCAGCGCACTCGGGACAGGGGGCTCCAATTCACCCCTCCACTTT,CASALGTGGSNSPLHF
NA,11,TRBV28,TRBJ1-4,NA,TGTGCCAGCATTGCTAATGAAAAACTGTTTTTT,CASIANEKLFF
TRBD2,16,TRBV6-1,TRBJ2-1,NA,TGTGCCAGCAGTCCCTTTGGGGGAGGGTCCTACAATGAGCAGTTCTTC,CASSPFGGGSYNEQFF
NA,14,TRBV7-7,TRBJ2-2,NA,TGTGCCAGCAGCTCGACGGTGGACACCGGGGAGCTGTTTTTT,CASSSTVDTGELFF
NA,12,TRBV2,TRBJ1-2,NA,TGTGCCAGCGCTGACATATACTATGGCTACACCTTC,CASADIYYGYTF
NA,14,TRBV5-8,TRBJ1-6,NA,TGTGCCAGCAGCTTGAACAGCCTACCCCTCACCCTCCACTTT,CASSLNSLPLTLHF
NA,15,TRBV7-9,TRBJ2-3,NA,TGTGCCAGCAGCTTACCTATGACTAGCACAGATACGCAGTATTTT,CASSLPMTSTDTQYF
TRBD1,13,TRBV2,TRBJ1-2,NA,TGTGCCAGCAGTGGGACAGGGGAGGATGGCTACACCTTC,CASSGTGEDGYTF
TRBD2,15,TRBV20-1,TRBJ2-3,NA,TGCAGTGCCCGAGCGGGAGGGCCCTTCACAGATACGCAGTATTTT,CSARAGGPFTDTQYF
TRBD2,17,TRBV11-2,TRBJ2-5,NA,TGTGCCAGCAGCTTAGCCAGCTGGACTAGCGGGGTCGAGACCCAGTACTTC,CASSLASWTSGVETQYF
NA,14,TRBV7-3,TRBJ1-6,NA,TGTGCCAGCAGCCGAGGGTTTATAGGGTCACCCCTCCACTTT,CASSRGFIGSPLHF
NA,16,TRBV4-1,TRBJ1-4,NA,TGCGCCAGCAGAACCGGGTCAGGGCAGGGTAATGAAAAACTGTTTTTT,CASRTGSGQGNEKLFF
NA,11,TRBV20-1,TRBJ2-7,NA,TGCAGTGCGGACCAGGGTGACGAGCAGTACTTC,CSADQGDEQYF
NA,10,TRBV19,TRBJ1-4,NA,TGTGCCTGTCAGTCTGAAAAACTGTTTTTT,CACQSEKLFF
NA,16,TRBV5-6,TRBJ2-1,NA,TGTGCCAGCAGCCCTGTAGCATACCGCTCCTACAATGAGCAGTTCTTC,CASSPVAYRSYNEQFF
TRBD2,15,TRBV7-2,TRBJ2-7,NA,TGTGCCAGCAGCTTAAGGCCAGCGGGAGACTACGAGCAGTACTTC,CASSLRPAGDYEQYF
NA,14,TRBV2,TRBJ1-1,NA,TGTGCCAGCAGTGTGAAGGGGACGAACACTGAAGCTTTCTTT,CASSVKGTNTEAFF
NA,13,TRBV5-1,TRBJ1-2,NA,TGCGCCAGCAGCTTGGCGGACTTCTATGGCTACACCTTC,CASSLADFYGYTF
NA,12,TRBV20-1,TRBJ2-2,NA,TGCAGTGCTAGAAGGGGGACCGGGGAGCTGTTTTTT,CSARRGTGELFF
TRBD1,13,TRBV20-1,TRBJ1-5,NA,TGCAGTGCTGCGACAGGGGGTAGGGAGCCCCAGCATTTT,CSAATGGREPQHF
TRBD1,14,TRBV20-1,TRBJ1-1,NA,TGCAGTGCTACCGAGGACAGGGTGAACACTGAAGCTTTCTTT,CSATEDRVNTEAFF
NA,13,TRBV6-5,TRBJ1-2,NA,TGTGCCAGCGGCCCTAGGGCAAACTATGGCTACACCTTC,CASGPRANYGYTF
NA,14,TRBV15,TRBJ2-6,NA,TGTGCCACCAGCAGAGATCCTGGGGCCAACGTCCTGACTTTC,CATSRDPGANVLTF
TRBD1,15,TRBV12-3/TRBV12-4,TRBJ2-1,NA,TGTGCCAGCAGTTCGCGACAGGGTGCCTACAATGAGCAGTTCTTC,CASSSRQGAYNEQFF
TRBD2,12,TRBV29-1,TRBJ2-7,NA,TGCAGCGTTGGGGGAGGGTCCTACGAGCAGTACTTC,CSVGGGSYEQYF
NA,15,TRBV18,TRBJ1-1,NA,TGTGCCAGCTCACCCCCAAACGCTGGCTACCTTGAAGCTTTCTTT,CASSPPNAGYLEAFF
NA,14,TRBV10-3,TRBJ2-3,once,TGTGCCATCAGTGAGTTGGAGGGAACAGATACGCAGTATTTT,CAISELEGTDTQYF
NA,16,TRBV5-1,TRBJ1-4,NA,TGCGCCAGCAGCTTGAGTAGTGCAGCCGATAATGAAAAACTGTTTTTT,CASSLSSAADNEKLFF
NA,14,TRBV30,TRBJ2-2,once,TGTGCCTGGAGTTTCATAACGGACACCGGGGAGCTGTTTTTT,CAWSFITDTGELFF
TRBD2,16,TRBV14,TRBJ2-1,NA,TGTGCCAGCCCCAACAAGGGACTAAGGTCCTACAATGAGCAGTTCTTC,CASPNKGLRSYNEQFF
NA,12,TRBV30,TRBJ1-2,NA,TGTGCCTGGGTGGACGGCGCCCATGGCTACACCTTC,CAWVDGAHGYTF
NA,13,TRBV5-1,TRBJ2-7,NA,TGCGCCAGCAGCCCCCCGCTGTTCTCCGAGCAGTACTTC,CASSPPLFSEQYF
NA,17,TRBV6-1,TRBJ2-5,NA,TGTGCCAGCAGTGGGGGGGCCGGGGGAGATGGCCGAGAGACCCAGTACTTC,CASSGGAGGDGRETQYF
TRBD2,13,TRBV12-3/TRBV12-4,TRBJ2-7,NA,TGTGCCAGCTGCGGGACTAGCATGTACGAGCAGTACTTC,CASCGTSMYEQYF
NA,13,TRBV30,TRBJ2-1,NA,TGTGCCTGGAGTGTAGGGGTAGGCAATGAGCAGTTCTTC,CAWSVGVGNEQFF
TRBD1,16,TRBV3-1,TRBJ2-5,NA,TGTGCCAGCAGCCAAGGCCCGGGACAGGGGGATGGTGCCCAGTACTTC,CASSQGPGQGDGAQYF
TRBD2,15,TRBV12-3/TRBV12-4,TRBJ2-2,NA,TGTGCCAGCACCCAGTCCCTGGGGGGGACCGGGGAGCTGTTTTTT,CASTQSLGGTGELFF
NA,15,TRBV12-3/TRBV12-4,TRBJ2-3,NA,TGTGCCAGCAGTTTCCGACTCGGGGGCCAGGATACGCAGTATTTT,CASSFRLGGQDTQYF
TRBD2,17,TRBV7-3,TRBJ2-2,NA,TGTGCCAGCAGCTTAACTGGACTAGCGGGACCCCACGGGGAGCTGTTTTTT,CASSLTGLAGPHGELFF
NA,15,TRBV27,TRBJ1-1,NA,TGTGCCAGCAGTACCAGGACAGTAAGGAACACTGAAGCTTTCTTT,CASSTRTVRNTEAFF
NA,13,TRBV5-1,TRBJ2-5,NA,TGCGCCAGCAGCTTGTTAAGGATAGAGACCCAGTACTTC,CASSLLRIETQYF
NA,19,TRBV19,TRBJ2-6,NA,TGTGCCAGTAGTTCCCGGGCTAGTTCTACTTTCTCTGGGGCCAACGTCCTGACTTTC,CASSSRASSTFSGANVLTF
TRBD1,16,TRBV9,TRBJ2-2,NA,TGTGCCAGCAGCGTGGTGACAGGGGCGGACACCGGGGAGCTGTTTTTT,CASSVVTGADTGELFF
NA,16,TRBV4-2,TRBJ2-2,NA,TGTGCCAGCAGCCAAGATGTTAGAGGCGCCCCCGGGGAGCTGTTTTTT,CASSQDVRGAPGELFF
TRBD2,16,TRBV12-3/TRBV12-4,TRBJ2-1,NA,TGTGCCAGCAGTCCGGGCTCTAGCGGGAGAGCCAATGAGCAGTTCTTC,CASSPGSSGRANEQFF
TRBD1,15,TRBV2,TRBJ2-1,NA,TGTGCCAGCAGAAGAGGACAGGGAGTAGCCGATGAGCAGTTCTTC,CASRRGQGVADEQFF
TRBD2,15,TRBV4-1,TRBJ2-1,NA,TGCGCCAGCAGCCAAGAGGGGACTAAAAACAATGAGCAGTTCTTC,CASSQEGTKNNEQFF
NA,17,TRBV6-5,TRBJ1-5,NA,TGTGCCAGCAGTTACTCCGGGCCAGGGGATATCAATCAGCCCCAGCATTTT,CASSYSGPGDINQPQHF
TRBD1,14,TRBV6-1,TRBJ2-7,NA,TGTGCCAGCAGAAGAATCCGGGACAGCTACGAGCAGTACTTC,CASRRIRDSYEQYF
NA,13,TRBV12-3/TRBV12-4,TRBJ2-2,NA,TGTGCCAGCAGTTTTAAGAATGCCGGGGAGCTGTTTTTT,CASSFKNAGELFF
TRBD1,14,TRBV2,TRBJ2-1,NA,TGTGCCAGCAGTCGACAGGGTTTTCCGGATGAGCAGTTCTTC,CASSRQGFPDEQFF
TRBD2,14,TRBV29-1,TRBJ2-3,NA,TGCAGCGTGATTTTAGCGGGCAGCACAGATACGCAGTATTTT,CSVILAGSTDTQYF
TRBD1,16,TRBV7-3,TRBJ1-1,NA,TGTGCCAGCAGCCCAGGACAGGGAAGGGGGAACACTGAAGCTTTCTTT,CASSPGQGRGNTEAFF
NA,17,TRBV24-1,TRBJ2-7,NA,TGTGCCACCAGTGATTCCGGGCCCCAGTTCGGGACCTACGAGCAGTACTTC,CATSDSGPQFGTYEQYF